A single sample gave rise to the 32 T cell receptor beta chains below, sequenced in a study of blood T cells in healthy people across ages. Through a sample-barcoded 5' primer and a J-beta primer mix, a second PCR was run for roughly 7 to 12 cycles. One entry per CDR3 protein results from TCRdb running MiXCR on the 5' RACE reads. This table holds some 640,000 distinct CDR3 sequences, approximately 50% found once. Specimen: blood. All receptors derive from a woman aged 55-75 years in good health.

This chain links TRBV20-1 with TRBJ1-2; possible D gene TRBD1, 6 bases. The germline V and J ends were trimmed by 0 bases and 1 base, with 12 bases remaining between them. The CDR3 consists of 15 residues. Per germline, CDR1 DFQATT and CDR2 SNEGSKA (reference sequence). The CDR3 region has the DNA TGCAGTGCTAGAGAGGGGGGGGCGGTTAACTATGGCTACACCTTC. Translation gives CSAREGGAVNYGYTF.

This chain uses TRBV7-2 with TRBJ2-1; TRBD2 aligns across 9 bases. The CDR3 length is 14 residues. The ends lost 5 bases at V and 4 bases at J; junction bases unmatched: 3. Germline assignment: CDR1 SGHTA and CDR2 FQGNSA. This CDR3 is CASSPSGMYNEQFF. The CDR3 DNA follows: TGTGCCAGCAGCCCTAGCGGGATGTACAATGAGCAGTTCTTC.

The chain has TRBV2 and TRBJ2-1; D is undetermined. The better agreement between TRBJ2-7 and the DNA end casts doubt on the J call. This CDR3 contains 11 residues. CDR1 is SNHLY, CDR2 FYNNEI, per germline. Here the CDR3 DNA reads TGTGCCAGCAAGGATGACAATGAGCAGTACTTC. It codes for CASKDDNEQYF.

The chain has TRBV20-1 and TRBJ2-1; 10 bases map to TRBD2. The CDR3 extends over 16 amino acids. V lost 1 base, J lost 8 bases, and 11 bases stayed unmatched. Per germline, CDR1 DFQATT and CDR2 SNEGSKA (reference sequence). CDR3 sequence reads: CSARVLSSGRVYEQFF. Written as DNA, the CDR3 is TGCAGTGCTAGAGTTTTATCCAGCGGGAGGGTATATGAGCAGTTCTTC.

The chain has TRBV12-5 and TRBJ2-1; D unresolved. Germline lookup yields CDR1 LGHNT and CDR2 FRNRAP. This CDR3 comprises 11 residues. Between the trimmed V and J ends, which lost 3 bases and 10 bases, there was a span of 7 bases. Written as DNA, the CDR3 is TGTGCTAGTGGTTTAGGTTACGAGCAGTTCTTC. As protein: CASGLGYEQFF. Variable domain in full (rest from reference TRBV12-5 and TRBJ2-1): DARVTQTPRHKVTEMGQEVTMRCQPILGHNTVFWYRQTMMQGLELLAYFRNRAPLDDSGMPKDRFSAEMPDATLATLKIQPSEPRDSAVYFCASGLGYEQFFGPGTRLTVL.

J is TRBJ1-1 and V is TRBV5-1; D is possibly TRBD1 (5 bases). Trimming left V 3 bases short and J 1 base short, with 10 bases between. The CDR3 extends over 14 amino acids. CDR1 and CDR2 (germline): SGHRS, YFSETQ. The CDR3 DNA reads as TGCGCCAGCAGCTGGAGGAGGGGGAACACTGAAGCTTTCTTT. It specifies CASSWRRGNTEAFF. The variable domain in full, completed from reference TRBV5-1 and TRBJ1-1, reads KAGVTQTPRYLIKTRGQQVTLSCSPISGHRSVSWYQQTPGQGLQFLFEYFSETQRNKGNFPGRFSGRQFSNSRSEMNVSTLELGDSALYLCASSWRRGNTEAFFGQGTRLTVV.

The sample holds one count of this clonotype. V usage is TRBV28 and J usage is TRBJ2-1; tentatively, D is TRBD2 (6 bases). The V end was cut by 4 bases, the J end by 4 bases, with 17 bases between. Germline V CDR1 and CDR2: MDHEN, SYDVKM. The CDR3 runs 16 residues. The CDR3 bases are TGTGCCAGCAGTTCCCCTGCGGGAAGATTTTACAATGAGCAGTTCTTC. As protein: CASSSPAGRFYNEQFF.

J is TRBJ2-4 and V is TRBV7-2; no clear D. CDR3 size: 19 residues. Looked up from germline, CDR1 is SGHTA and CDR2 is FQGNSA. Trimming pared 2 bases from V and 1 base from J, leaving 21 bases between. The CDR3 sequence: CASSLQTRPTETAKNIQYF. For the CDR3, the DNA is TGTGCCAGCAGCTTACAGACTCGACCAACGGAGACGGCCAAAAACATTCAGTACTTC.

V is TRBV5-1 and J is TRBJ2-5; 9 bases map to TRBD2. The ends lost 4 bases at V and 2 bases at J; junction bases unmatched: 6. The CDR3 is made up of 15 amino acids. Germline V gene lookup returns CDR1 SGHRS and CDR2 YFSETQ. The CDR3 DNA reads as TGCGCCAGCAGCACCCTAGCGGGGCTTCAAGAGACCCAGTACTTC. Amino acid sequence: CASSTLAGLQETQYF.

The chain carries TRBV7-2 and TRBJ2-1; D is perhaps TRBD2 (6 bases). V lost 1 base to trimming and J lost 9 bases, with 19 bases between them. This CDR3 is 16 amino acids long. Germline V gene lookup returns CDR1 SGHTA and CDR2 FQGNSA. CDR3 DNA sequence: TGTGCCAGCAGCTTAGGGGCGGGGCAGGGTGACGGTGAGCAGTTCTTC. It translates to CASSLGAGQGDGEQFF. The whole variable domain, remainder taken from reference TRBV7-2 and TRBJ2-1, is GAGVSQSPSNKVTEKGKDVELRCDPISGHTALYWYRQSLGQGLEFLIYFQGNSAPDKSGLPSDRFSAERTGGSVSTLTIQRTQQEDSAVYLCASSLGAGQGDGEQFFGPGTRLTVL.

The sample holds a few counts of this clonotype. V is TRBV20-1 and J is TRBJ2-1; D gene uncertain. The CDR3 extends over 13 amino acids. Looked up from germline, CDR1 is DFQATT and CDR2 is SNEGSKA (reference sequence). V was trimmed by 3 bases and J by 7 bases, leaving 13 bases between them. In DNA form, the CDR3 reads TGCAGTGCTAGGATGGGTAGCCGGAATGAGCAGTTCTTC. Its translation: CSARMGSRNEQFF.

The V and J genes are TRBV6-5 and TRBJ2-1, with a weak D call TRBD2 (6 bases). The CDR3 has 15 amino acids. Germline V gene lookup returns CDR1 MNHEY and CDR2 SVGAGI. V lost 2 bases and J lost 3, with 11 bases in between. CDR3 DNA: TGTGCCAGCAGTTACACCGGGAGCTTCTACAATGAGCAGTTCTTC. Translation gives CASSYTGSFYNEQFF.

The genes are TRBV9 and TRBJ2-1; TRBD2 aligns across 9 bases. J was trimmed by 1 base and V by 6 bases; bases with no gene match: 8. The length of the CDR3 is 16 residues. From germline, CDR1 is SGDLS and CDR2 YYNGEE. The CDR3 is CASTRREGPSYNEQFF. CDR3 sequence (DNA): TGTGCCAGCACCCGGCGGGAGGGCCCTTCCTACAATGAGCAGTTCTTC. The variable domain in full, with the rest retrieved from reference TRBV9 and TRBJ2-1, is DSGVTQTPKHLITATGQRVTLRCSPRSGDLSVYWYQQSLDQGLQFLIQYYNGEERAKGNILERFSAQQFPDLHSELNLSSLELGDSALYFCASTRREGPSYNEQFFGPGTRLTVL.

This chain joins TRBV29-1 and TRBJ2-3; 8 bases are shared with TRBD2. There are 13 residues in the CDR3. V lost 4 bases and J lost 3; bases outside the gene matches: 3. Germline V gene data show CDR1 as SQVTM and CDR2 as ANQGSEA. As DNA, the CDR3 is TGCAGCGTTGCCAGCGGGGGTACAGATACGCAGTATTTT. Encoded protein: CSVASGGTDTQYF.

The J gene is TRBJ2-5, the V gene TRBV11-2; 9 bases match TRBD2. Germline CDR1 and CDR2: SGHAT and FQNNGV. The CDR3 is made up of 14 amino acids. J gave up 4 bases and V 6 bases, and 6 bases lay outside the gene matches. Here the CDR3 DNA reads TGTGCCAGCAGTACGGGACTAGCCCCAGAGACCCAGTACTTC. Translation gives CASSTGLAPETQYF.

The rearrangement uses TRBV29-1 and TRBJ2-1; 10 nucleotides line up with TRBD2. With 3 bases clipped from V and 4 bases from J, the junction kept 12 bases outside the gene matches. CDR3 length: 17 amino acids. CDR1 and CDR2 (germline): SQVTM, ANQGSEA. The CDR3 region has the DNA TGCAGCGTTGACGGGTATCCCGGGACTAGCGTGTACAATGAGCAGTTCTTC. Translating it yields CSVDGYPGTSVYNEQFF.

This clonotype was observed a handful of times. This chain joins TRBV27 and TRBJ2-1; 7 bases agree with TRBD2. From germline, CDR1 is MNHEY and CDR2 SMNVEV (reference sequence). Losses at the gene ends were 3 bases for V and 4 bases for J; bases not matched to a gene: 6. CDR3 length: 15 residues. The CDR3 bases are TGTGCCAGCAGTTTTCGCGCGGGAGTTTACAATGAGCAGTTCTTC. This gives the protein CASSFRAGVYNEQFF.

The chain carries TRBV6-1 and TRBJ2-3; D not certain. V lost 2 bases to trimming and J lost 5 bases, with 5 bases between them. Germline loops: CDR1 MNHNS, CDR2 SASEGT. The CDR3 length is 12 residues. CDR3 nucleotide sequence: TGTGCCAGCAGTGAAAATGGAGATACGCAGTATTTT. Its protein is CASSENGDTQYF.

The J gene is TRBJ1-4, the V gene TRBV7-2; 9 nucleotides align to TRBD1. Germline trimming cut 2 bases from V and 5 bases from J; bases unmatched to any gene: 9. Germline V CDR1 and CDR2: SGHTA, FQGNSA. The CDR3 runs 17 residues. In DNA form, the CDR3 reads TGTGCCAGCAGCTTAAGTTTTTTGGGACAGGGCAATGAAAAACTGTTTTTT. This codes for CASSLSFLGQGNEKLFF. The full variable domain, in which reference TRBV7-2 and TRBJ1-4 provide the parts outside the CDR3, is GAGVSQSPSNKVTEKGKDVELRCDPISGHTALYWYRQSLGQGLEFLIYFQGNSAPDKSGLPSDRFSAERTGGSVSTLTIQRTQQEDSAVYLCASSLSFLGQGNEKLFFGSGTQLSVL.

The table lists this clonotype with a few counts. This chain uses TRBV20-1 with TRBJ2-5; 11 positions match TRBD2. The CDR3 has 13 residues. CDR1 is DFQATT and CDR2 is SNEGSKA in the germline V gene (reference sequence). V dropped 4 bases and J dropped 5; count of bases not matched to a gene: 3. CDR3 in DNA: TGCAGTGCTAAACTAGCGGGAGTCGAGACCCAGTACTTC. Residues: CSAKLAGVETQYF.

This chain connects TRBV20-1 to TRBJ2-2; D is unresolved. Germline CDR1 and CDR2: DFQATT and SNEGSKA (reference sequence). The CDR3 loop spans 14 amino acids. Deletions cut 3 bases from V and 1 base from J, with 9 bases between. CDR3 protein: CSASRQLNTGELFF. The CDR3 DNA sequence: TGCAGTGCTAGTCGGCAGCTGAACACCGGGGAGCTGTTTTTT.

The gene calls are TRBV5-1 and TRBJ2-6; TRBD1 might be the D (5 bases). Deletions cut 5 bases from V and 11 bases from J, with 14 bases between. The CDR3 consists of 13 residues. Germline-derived CDR1 and CDR2 are SGHRS and YFSETQ. CDR3 sequence reads: CASRAEGADVLTF. The CDR3 DNA reads TGCGCCAGCAGGGCAGAAGGGGCTGACGTCCTGACTTTC.

The CDR3 loop is CASSYSPGRNDTYEQYF. The CDR3 DNA reads TGTGCCAGCAGTTACTCACCAGGGCGGAACGATACCTACGAGCAGTACTTC. The genes are TRBV6-7 and TRBJ2-7; the D gene is possibly TRBD1 (5 bases). TRBV6-7 is reported as an ORF; its role is uncertain. V lost 0 bases and J lost 2, with 17 bases in between. The length of the CDR3 is 17 residues.

The chain couples TRBV11-3 to TRBJ2-5; 10 nucleotides align to TRBD2. The J call may be in error: the DNA end matches TRBJ2-7 better. Germline values: CDR1 SGHNT, CDR2 YENEEA. The CDR3 is 16 amino acids. The CDR3 coding sequence is TGTGCCAGCAGCGGGGTGACTAGCGGGTCCCTCCCCGAGCAGTACTTC. It encodes CASSGVTSGSLPEQYF.

The chain is built from TRBV25-1 and TRBJ1-5; D perhaps matches TRBD1 (5 bases). Germline values: CDR1 MGHDK, CDR2 SYGVNS. This CDR3 is built from 14 residues. Between the trimmed V and J ends, which lost 6 bases and 4 bases, there was a span of 13 bases. In DNA form, the CDR3 reads TGTGCCAGCAGAGTGGCAGGGAAGAATCAGCCCCAGCATTTT. This sequence encodes CASRVAGKNQPQHF.

The chain couples TRBV5-1 to TRBJ2-1, with 9 bases fitting TRBD2. Germline lookup yields CDR1 SGHRS and CDR2 YFSETQ. Trimming at V came to 0 bases and at J to 4 bases, leaving 5 bases not matched to a gene. This CDR3 is built from 16 residues. The chain's CDR3 is CASSLADLAGYNEQFF. As DNA, the CDR3 is TGCGCCAGCAGCTTGGCCGACCTAGCGGGGTACAATGAGCAGTTCTTC.

The genes are TRBV20-1 and TRBJ2-1; possibly TRBD2 for D (5 bases). Trimming stripped 3 bases from V and 4 bases from J, with 10 bases between. CDR1 and CDR2 from the germline V gene are DFQATT and SNEGSKA (reference sequence). The CDR3 extends over 13 amino acids. The CDR3 region is CSASTTTYNEQFF. The CDR3 DNA reads TGCAGTGCTAGTACGACTACTTACAATGAGCAGTTCTTC.

The chain has TRBV7-2 and TRBJ2-2; 7 positions agree with TRBD1. Looked up from germline, CDR1 is SGHTA and CDR2 is FQGNSA. The CDR3 sequence is 15 residues long. Unmatched junction bases numbered 9, after V lost 7 bases and J lost 4 bases. CDR3 sequence reads: CASTRQGLGTGELFF. The CDR3 coding sequence is TGTGCCAGCACCAGACAGGGTTTGGGCACCGGGGAGCTGTTTTTT.

V is TRBV6-1 and J is TRBJ1-6; no clear D gene. V was cut by 6 bases and J by 1 base, with 22 bases left in between. The CDR3 covers 19 residues. Germline lookup yields CDR1 MNHNS and CDR2 SASEGT. The CDR3 sequence: CASRPPVGKGGSYNSPLHF. The CDR3 nucleotides read TGTGCCAGCAGGCCCCCTGTCGGGAAGGGAGGGTCCTATAATTCACCCCTCCACTTT.

As DNA, the CDR3 is TGCAGTGCTCAGCTGACAGGGGTTGAAAAACTGTTTTTT. Translating gives CSAQLTGVEKLFF. The rearrangement links TRBV20-1 to TRBJ1-4, with 8 bases aligning to TRBD1. Germline loops: CDR1 DFQATT, CDR2 SNEGSKA (reference sequence). The ends lost 5 bases at V and 7 bases at J; junction bases unmatched: 6. This CDR3 is built from 13 residues.

This sequence joins TRBV10-3 and TRBJ2-7, with 10 bases lining up with TRBD1. The CDR3 extends over 13 amino acids. Germline values: CDR1 ENHRY, CDR2 SYGVKD. J gave up 5 bases and V 6 bases, and 4 bases lay outside the gene matches. Here the CDR3 reads CAIRRGTGDEQYF. The DNA for the CDR3 is TGTGCCATCAGACGAGGGACAGGGGACGAGCAGTACTTC.

This chain's CDR3 is CATATRGPSPNNEQFF. The CDR3 DNA reads TGTGCCACCGCGACCCGGGGACCCTCCCCGAACAATGAGCAGTTCTTC. J is TRBJ2-1 and V is TRBV25-1; D tentatively reads TRBD1 or TRBD2 (5 bases each). The CDR3 sequence is 16 residues long. CDR1 and CDR2 (germline): MGHDK, SYGVNS. Trimming removed 10 bases at V and 5 bases at J, with 24 bases between. The full variable domain, with the rest looked up from reference TRBV25-1 and TRBJ2-1, is EADIYQTPRYLVIGTGKKITLECSQTMGHDKMYWYQQDPGMELHLIHYSYGVNSTEKGDLSSESTVSRIRTEHFPLTLESARPSHTSQYLCATATRGPSPNNEQFFGPGTRLTVL.